These 31 T cell receptor beta chains share one sample of origin, sequenced in a study of T cells in Graves' hyperthyroidism and ophthalmopathy. Amplified regions were TCR beta CDR3 sequences from RNA transcripts. First-round RT-PCR of the TCR CDR3 relied on the HTBI primer set. TCRdb ran MiXCR on the multiplex PCR reads and lists one entry per CDR3 protein. The data show fewer than 700,000 distinct CDR3 sequences, 16% seen once. Sequenced: blood. The receptors were gathered from a woman aged 25-40 years with Graves' hyperthyroidism.

V and J are TRBV28 and TRBJ1-2; D remains ambiguous. Germline V lookup: CDR1 MDHEN, CDR2 SYDVKM. The CDR3 loop spans 11 amino acids. V lost 8 bases and J lost 7, with 11 bases in between. The CDR3 loop is CASGMGSGYTF. Written as DNA, the CDR3 is TGTGCCAGCGGCATGGGGAGTGGCTACACCTTC.

This clonotype was counted ten times or more. The V call is TRBV5-1, the J call TRBJ2-3, with D perhaps TRBD1 (6 bases). CDR3 length: 15 residues. Germline-derived CDR1 and CDR2 are SGHRS and YFSETQ. V dropped 6 bases and J dropped 0 bases, with 14 bases sitting between them. For the CDR3, the DNA is TGCGCCAGCACAAAGGGGGACACTAGCACAGATACGCAGTATTTT. It encodes CASTKGDTSTDTQYF.

This clonotype was counted a few times. The V call is TRBV4-1, the J call TRBJ2-1; TRBD2 matches at 9 bases. The CDR3 covers 17 residues. V shed 0 bases and J 9 bases; nucleotides not matched to a gene: 12. Germline V lookup: CDR1 MGHRA, CDR2 YSYEKL. In DNA form, the CDR3 reads TGCGCCAGCAGCCAAGAAGCGGGGCTAGCGGGAAGCGGTGAGCAGTTCTTC. It is translated as CASSQEAGLAGSGEQFF.

A few counts support this clonotype. The V and J genes are TRBV12-3 or TRBV12-4 and TRBJ2-2, with D maybe TRBD1 (5 bases). CDR3 size: 14 residues. V lost 4 bases and J lost 7, with 13 bases in between. The CDR3 region has the DNA TGTGCCAGCAGTTCAGGGTTTAAGGGCGGGGAGCTGTTTTTT. This gives the protein CASSSGFKGGELFF.

The chain joins TRBV20-1 to TRBJ2-7; TRBD1 is a possible D gene (6 bases). From germline, CDR1 is DFQATT and CDR2 SNEGSKA (reference sequence). This CDR3 is built from 13 residues. The germline V and J ends were trimmed by 4 bases and 3 bases, with 13 bases remaining between them. The CDR3: CSATGDLLYEQYF. CDR3 nucleotides: TGCAGTGCTACAGGGGACCTACTCTACGAGCAGTACTTC.

This clonotype has only a few counts. This rearrangement joins TRBV7-3 to TRBJ2-5, with a tentative D call TRBD1 (5 bases). CDR3 length: 17 residues. Trimming shortened V by 0 bases and J by 5 bases, and 19 bases separated the two germline ends. Germline CDR1 SGHTA, CDR2 FQGTGA. CDR3: CASSLTGPTGPAETQYF. Here the CDR3 DNA reads TGTGCCAGCAGCTTAACGGGCCCTACAGGCCCCGCGGAGACCCAGTACTTC.

This clonotype was seen ten or more times. The J gene is TRBJ1-1, the V gene TRBV12-3 or TRBV12-4, with 7 bases aligning to TRBD1. The length of the CDR3 is 13 residues. Trimming removed 6 bases from V and 9 bases from J; junction bases left unmatched: 10. The CDR3 sequence: CASSPTGTSKAFF. In DNA form, the CDR3 reads TGTGCCAGCAGCCCGACAGGGACGTCGAAAGCTTTCTTT.

The V call is TRBV5-6, the J call TRBJ2-7; unclear D gene. Germline CDR1 and CDR2: SGHDT and YYEEEE. The length of the CDR3 is 12 residues. Between the trimmed V and J ends, which lost 0 bases and 5 bases, there was a span of 6 bases. The CDR3 region is CASSLVRNEQYF. CDR3 bases: TGTGCCAGCAGCTTGGTGAGGAACGAGCAGTACTTC.

The table lists this clonotype with many counts. The chain couples TRBV5-5 to TRBJ1-1, with a weak D call TRBD1 (6 bases). The CDR3 loop spans 14 amino acids. V was clipped by 3 bases and J by 5 bases, with 14 bases between them. Germline V gene sequence: CDR1 SGHKS, CDR2 YYEKEE (reference sequence). CDR3 in amino acids: CASSYVGARTEAFF. CDR3 DNA: TGTGCCAGCAGCTACGTGGGGGCTCGGACTGAAGCTTTCTTT.

As to this clonotype: Just one base apart from a much larger clone, this may be a read error. Because it lacks the conserved phenylalanine or tryptophan at the end, this CDR3 is likely a read error. The chain uses TRBV18 and TRBJ2-5; D tentatively reads TRBD1 or TRBD2 (5 bases each). From germline, CDR1 is KGHSH and CDR2 LQKENI. The CDR3 is made up of 13 amino acids. V was clipped by 1 base and J by 5 bases, with 8 bases between them. The CDR3, as DNA: TGTGCCAGCTCACCACAGGGACGGGAGACCCAGTACCTC. It is translated as CASSPQGRETQYL.

V usage is TRBV15 and J usage is TRBJ2-7, with D perhaps matching TRBD1 (5 bases). Germline V gene sequence: CDR1 LNHNV, CDR2 YYDKDF (reference sequence). V lost 0 bases, J lost 5 bases, and 17 bases lay in between. The CDR3 is 16 amino acids. In DNA form, the CDR3 reads TGTGCCACCAGCAGAGATCTGTGGCAGGGCCGCGACGAGCAGTACTTC. Translated, it gives CATSRDLWQGRDEQYF.

At least ten counts were recorded for this clonotype. The chain uses TRBV2 and TRBJ2-7; tentatively, D is TRBD1 (6 bases). Germline V gene lookup returns CDR1 SNHLY and CDR2 FYNNEI. CDR3 size: 13 residues. V was pared by 5 bases and J by 3 bases, with 11 bases between. CDR3 sequence (DNA): TGTGCCAGCAGTCCACAGGGTTTCTACGAGCAGTACTTC. Translating gives CASSPQGFYEQYF.

This clonotype came up many times. The CDR3 reads CASSAGNSPLHF. In nucleotides, the CDR3 is TGTGCCAGCAGTGCTGGGAATTCACCCCTCCACTTT. The rearrangement links TRBV2 to TRBJ1-6; no definite D call. With 4 bases removed from V and 7 bases from J, the gap between germline ends came to 5 bases. Germline-derived CDR1 and CDR2 are SNHLY and FYNNEI. The CDR3 loop spans 12 amino acids. The entire variable domain, with the rest obtained from reference TRBV2 and TRBJ1-6, is as follows: EPEVTQTPSHQVTQMGQEVILRCVPISNHLYFYWYRQILGQKVEFLVSFYNNEISEKSEIFDDQFSVERPDGSNFTLKIRSTKLEDSAMYFCASSAGNSPLHFGNGTRLTVT.

The chain has TRBV2 and TRBJ2-2; no clear D gene. From germline, CDR1 is SNHLY and CDR2 FYNNEI. Trimming took off 6 bases at V and 1 base at J, with 9 bases between the two ends. The CDR3 runs 14 residues. The CDR3 coding sequence is TGTGCCAGCAGAGTTTTGCGGAACACCGGGGAGCTGTTTTTT. This sequence encodes CASRVLRNTGELFF.

This chain uses TRBV4-1 with TRBJ2-3, with 9 bases aligning to TRBD2. From germline, CDR1 is MGHRA and CDR2 YSYEKL. J lost 3 bases, V lost 0 bases, and 16 bases had no gene match. CDR3 length: 20 residues. In nucleotides, the CDR3 is TGCGCCAGCAGCCAAGACTCTGGACGGGGACTAGCCCCTTTGACAGATACGCAGTATTTT. This sequence encodes CASSQDSGRGLAPLTDTQYF.

This clonotype has at least ten counts. The chain uses TRBV11-2 and TRBJ2-5, with TRBD2 matching 7 bases. The junction had 6 bases not matched to a gene; V was cut back by 3 bases and J by 2 bases. There are 15 residues in the CDR3. Germline loops: CDR1 SGHAT, CDR2 FQNNGV. The CDR3 region has the DNA TGTGCCAGCAGCTTTGGCGGGAGCCGGCAAGAGACCCAGTACTTC. Protein product: CASSFGGSRQETQYF.

The CDR3 sequence: CASTEAHPNTQYF. CDR3 bases: TGTGCCAGCACCGAAGCACATCCAAACACGCAGTATTTT. The gene calls are TRBV6-1 and TRBJ2-3, with D hard to call. CDR3 size: 13 residues. V lost 7 bases and J 9 bases, leaving 17 bases between the germline ends. Germline V gene data show CDR1 as MNHNS and CDR2 as SASEGT.

This clonotype was observed a handful of times. The chain has TRBV27 and TRBJ2-7; a weak D match, TRBD1 (5 bases). The CDR3 is made up of 13 amino acids. Trimming stripped 11 bases from V and 0 bases from J, with 14 bases between. Per the germline V gene, CDR1 is MNHEY and CDR2 is SMNVEV (reference sequence). The chain's CDR3 is CADPAQDSYEQYF. The CDR3 bases are TGTGCCGACCCCGCACAGGACTCCTACGAGCAGTACTTC.

This clonotype was seen repeatedly, ten times or more. The chain carries TRBV7-9 and TRBJ1-1; 9 nucleotides align to TRBD1. Germline CDR1 and CDR2: SEHNR and FQNEAQ (reference sequence). The CDR3 loop spans 12 amino acids. V lost 1 base to trimming and J lost 11 bases; unmatched junction nucleotides: 2. CDR3 region: CASSLGDRAAFF. The DNA for the CDR3 is TGTGCCAGCAGCTTAGGGGACAGGGCCGCTTTCTTT.

This clonotype occurred many times. The gene calls are TRBV2 and TRBJ1-1; maybe TRBD1 (6 bases). The CDR3 consists of 16 residues. In germline, CDR1 is SNHLY, CDR2 FYNNEI. V was cut by 7 bases and J by 2 bases, with 20 bases left in between. CDR3 in amino acids: CASTYDGGTYNTEAFF. CDR3 DNA: TGTGCCAGCACCTACGATGGGGGGACATACAACACTGAAGCTTTCTTT.

The V and J genes are TRBV30 and TRBJ2-1; a weak D match, TRBD2 (6 bases). Looked up from germline, CDR1 is GTSNPN and CDR2 is SVGIG (reference sequence). V lost 1 base, J lost 3 bases, and 13 bases lay in between. The CDR3 sequence is 15 residues long. CDR3 sequence reads: CAWSGEADNYNEQFF. The CDR3 DNA sequence: TGTGCCTGGAGTGGGGAGGCGGACAACTACAATGAGCAGTTCTTC.

This rearrangement joins TRBV7-9 to TRBJ2-5; the match to TRBD1 covers 9 bases. This CDR3 is 11 amino acids long. The junction had 5 bases not matched to a gene; V was cut back by 5 bases and J by 13 bases. From germline, CDR1 is SEHNR and CDR2 FQNEAQ (reference sequence). The CDR3 region has the DNA TGTGCCAGCAGCCCAGGGACAGGGAGGTACTTC. Residues: CASSPGTGRYF. Together with reference TRBV7-9 and TRBJ2-5, the CDR3 gives the full variable domain: DTGVSQNPRHKITKRGQNVTFRCDPISEHNRLYWYRQTLGQGPEFLTYFQNEAQLEKSRLLSDRFSAERPKGSFSTLEIQRTEQGDSAMYLCASSPGTGRYFGPGTRLLVL.

This clonotype has ten or more counts. The genes are TRBV2 and TRBJ1-5; 12 positions agree with TRBD1. The germline V gene encodes CDR1 SNHLY and CDR2 FYNNEI. Trimming cost V 6 bases and J 9 bases; bases outside gene matches: 6. This CDR3 spans 14 amino acids. CDR3 sequence (DNA): TGTGCCAGCAGCCTAGGGACAGGGGGCCTGCCCCAGCATTTT. Encoded protein: CASSLGTGGLPQHF. The full variable domain, completed using reference TRBV2 and TRBJ1-5, is EPEVTQTPSHQVTQMGQEVILRCVPISNHLYFYWYRQILGQKVEFLVSFYNNEISEKSEIFDDQFSVERPDGSNFTLKIRSTKLEDSAMYFCASSLGTGGLPQHFGDGTRLSIL.

The chain carries TRBV18 and TRBJ1-3; 9 positions agree with TRBD1. The germline CDR1 and CDR2 sequences are KGHSH and LQKENI. V dropped 0 bases and J dropped 3; count of bases not matched to a gene: 3. This CDR3 contains 16 residues. CDR3 residues: CASSPPNRGHGNTIYF. The CDR3 DNA sequence: TGTGCCAGCTCACCACCGAACAGGGGGCATGGAAACACCATATATTTT.

The chain has TRBV27 and TRBJ2-1, with TRBD2 matching 10 bases. CDR3 size: 16 residues. CDR1 is MNHEY, CDR2 SMNVEV, per germline (reference sequence). The junction had 9 bases not matched to a gene; V was cut back by 6 bases and J by 4 bases. The CDR3 DNA sequence: TGTGCCAGCAGAGGATTAGCGGGAGGAACATACAATGAGCAGTTCTTC. Residues: CASRGLAGGTYNEQFF.

The V and J genes are TRBV4-3 and TRBJ2-4; possibly TRBD2 for D (6 bases). The CDR3 loop spans 15 amino acids. CDR1 is LGHNA and CDR2 is YSLEER in the germline V gene. V lost 0 bases to trimming and J lost 8 bases, with 14 bases between them. This chain's CDR3 is CASSQDGGREDIQYF. The CDR3 bases are TGCGCCAGCAGCCAAGATGGGGGAAGGGAGGACATTCAGTACTTC.

This clonotype was counted many times. The chain joins TRBV6-2 or TRBV6-3 to TRBJ2-2; D possibly uses TRBD1 or TRBD2 (5 bases each). This CDR3 region has 14 residues. Germline CDR1 reads MNHEY; CDR2 reads SVGEGT. V was clipped by 7 bases and J by 4 bases, with 13 bases between them. The CDR3 sequence: CASKGEGSTGELFF. CDR3 DNA: TGTGCCAGCAAGGGAGAGGGGAGCACCGGGGAGCTGTTTTTT.

This clonotype was observed at least ten times. This chain uses TRBV2 with TRBJ2-2; D is undetermined. V lost 4 bases, J lost 0 bases, and 9 bases lay in between. The CDR3 runs to 15 residues. Germline V gives CDR1 SNHLY, CDR2 FYNNEI. In DNA form, the CDR3 reads TGTGCCAGCAGTGTTCACCCCGCGAACACCGGGGAGCTGTTTTTT. It codes for CASSVHPANTGELFF. The whole variable domain, remainder taken from reference TRBV2 and TRBJ2-2, is EPEVTQTPSHQVTQMGQEVILRCVPISNHLYFYWYRQILGQKVEFLVSFYNNEISEKSEIFDDQFSVERPDGSNFTLKIRSTKLEDSAMYFCASSVHPANTGELFFGEGSRLTVL.

The chain has TRBV9 and TRBJ1-4; no clear D. V dropped 0 bases and J dropped 12 bases, with 9 bases sitting between them. CDR1 is SGDLS and CDR2 is YYNGEE in the germline V gene. The CDR3 runs 12 residues. The CDR3 nucleotides read TGTGCCAGCAGCGTAGATGGGGAGGAACTGTTTTTT. Translation gives CASSVDGEELFF. Complete variable domain (other parts from reference TRBV9 and TRBJ1-4): DSGVTQTPKHLITATGQRVTLRCSPRSGDLSVYWYQQSLDQGLQFLIQYYNGEERAKGNILERFSAQQFPDLHSELNLSSLELGDSALYFCASSVDGEELFFGSGTQLSVL.

There are many counts of this clonotype. This chain joins TRBV20-1 and TRBJ1-2, with D possibly matching TRBD1 (5 bases). Trimming took 1 base from V and 6 from J, leaving 12 bases between them. The CDR3 runs 13 residues. CDR1 DFQATT and CDR2 SNEGSKA come from the germline V gene (reference sequence). CDR3 in amino acids: CSARVLGHNGYTF. The CDR3 coding sequence is TGCAGTGCTAGAGTTTTAGGACATAATGGCTACACCTTC.

As to this clonotype: This may arise from a read error, as a much more abundant clone is one base away. The chain recombines TRBV12-3 or TRBV12-4 with TRBJ2-5; weak D call: TRBD1 (5 bases). Trimming stripped 8 bases from V and 1 base from J, with 17 bases between. There are 15 residues in the CDR3. The CDR3 DNA reads as TGTGCCAGCGGAAACGTGTTGGGGCCCCAAGAGACCCAGTACTTC. Its translation is CASGNVLGPQETQYF.